A single sample is the source of the 2 T cell receptor beta chains below, sequenced in a study of T cells after posttransplantation cyclophosphamide. TCRdb's copy holds only in-frame clones and misses some; the assay was immunoSEQ multiplex PCR. The table lists around 17,000 clones, 92% of them singletons. Busulfan-fludarabine conditioning, marrow transplant, and cyclophosphamide on days +3 and +4 were administered. The sequencing here drew on CD4+ T cells sorted from blood, taken after allogeneic stem cell transplant with posttransplant cyclophosphamide. Receptor source: a male patient aged 60-70 years who received an allogeneic stem cell transplant from a related donor and was CMV-positive. The T cells may partly be graft donor cells.

CDR3 DNA sequence: TGTGCCAGCAGCCATAGTGCAGGAACTAATTCACCCCTCCACTTT. Translation gives CASSHSAGTNSPLHF. The gene calls are TRBV7-3 and TRBJ1-6, with D uncertain. The CDR3 has 15 amino acids. Germline CDR1 is SGHTA and CDR2 is FQGTGA. V lost 5 bases, J lost 6 bases, and 14 bases lay in between.

The rearrangement joins TRBV5-5 to TRBJ2-2; a weak D match, TRBD1 (6 bases). The V end lost 2 bases, the J end lost 2 bases, and 13 bases lay between the germline ends. CDR1 is SGHKS and CDR2 is YYEKEE in the germline V gene (reference sequence). This CDR3 comprises 16 residues. The CDR3 DNA follows: TGTGCCAGCAGCTTAACCGGGACATACAACACCGGGGAGCTGTTTTTT. This translates into CASSLTGTYNTGELFF.